This T cell receptor (beta chain) was identified in a study of T cell responses to AZD1222 COVID-19 vaccine (dated by TCRdb to the early 2020s). For the study in its entirety: AZD1222 recipients with second doses at about 4 weeks or about 12 weeks were pooled, because spike-specific TCR depth and breadth did not differ between schedules. A total of under 250 trial participants underwent TCR sequencing, of whom 200 to 220 had received two doses of AZD1222 and roughly 26 had received two doses of the MenACWY control vaccine. Trial participants were enrolled by age into 18-55, 56-69 and 70-plus year subgroups, with 148, 28 and 57 TCR-sequenced participants respectively. The paper's findings and limits, for the study overall: The 56-69-year group was small, and its depth increase did not reach significance, likely because of low power. CD4 TCRs associated with the vaccine covered the entire spike protein, and the dominant responses were in regions 160-218 and 743-854. Reportedly, close to half of the unique spike-specific TCRs recognized epitopes lying outside the regions that are mutated in the B.1.351 and B.1.1.7 variants. Participants were mostly white British and included more females than males, and it was suggested by the authors that clonal diversity may have been underestimated. Only 5 to 7 AZD1222 recipients were SARS-CoV-2 seropositive at baseline, limiting conclusions about previously exposed vaccinees. After two AZD1222 doses, both the breadth and the depth of spike-specific TCRs were significantly higher than at day 0 and than in MenACWY recipients. No day 14 peak-response samples were available, so repertoires were characterized only after the peak T cell response.

The CDR3 regions of human TCRbeta chains were subjected to immunosequencing. Concerning the study's data processing: Repertoire TCRs were matched against a reference library of SARS-CoV-2-specific TCRs generated with the MIRA antigen-specificity platform. Breadth was defined as the fraction of unique TCRs that were SARS-CoV-2-associated. Depth was defined as the fraction of total T cells that were SARS-CoV-2-associated. Using the MIRA data, every spike-specific TCR was mapped to the spike region that the TCR reacted to and assigned to either a CD4 or a CD8 class. Log10-transformed breadth and depth values were compared by one-way ANOVA with Sidak's multiple comparisons tests. Drawn from immuneACCESS, this table holds only the in-frame rearrangements with V and J called that TCRdb kept. Clones are partly lost; checked studies trace under half to an unresolved V gene and leave the rest unexplained. V and J calls and clone size are as listed in that table; D and trimming were resolved from the DNA. Counted in this sample were roughly 180,000 clones; about 93% of them appeared once. In total, the top ten clones hold about 0.6% of the sample.

Per the publication, the time point label means: baseline before first vaccination. The vaccinee samples were drawn from two UK trials, COV001 and COV002, one of which was a single-blind randomized controlled phase 2/3 trial testing AZD1222 (ChAdOx1 nCoV-19) in healthy adults. Trial participant PBMC samples were collected at day 0 and day 28 after the second dose for TCRbeta chain sequencing. The CDR3 spans 16 residues, from the cysteine through the phenylalanine. Kept here is only the CDR3 DNA, which spans 48 bases and is read in frame from base 1. The V and J ends are trimmed by 0 bases and 0 bases, leaving 9 bases between them. The germline V gene encodes CDR1 LGHDT and CDR2 YNNKEL (reference sequence). In regard to this clone: The antigen it binds to is not known. The input lacks base qualities; no much larger clone sits a single base away.

Sequenced material: peripheral blood, taken on day 0 of AZD1222 vaccination. The sequence came from an adult in good health. The chain is encoded by TRBV3-1 (or the pseudogene TRBV3-2) joined to TRBJ2-1, with an unclear D gene assignment. The sequenced DNA is TGTGCCAGCAGCCAAGATATGGCTAGCTCCTACAATGAGCAGTTCTTC. Its protein is CASSQDMASSYNEQFF.